This T cell receptor beta chain was identified during a study of T cell changes during pregnancy in multiple sclerosis. Only one count was recorded for this clone. Some clones are missing from TCRdb's copy, which holds only in-frame ones; the method was immunoSEQ multiplex PCR. This sample has approximately 100,000 clones, with about 94% found just once. The receptor was derived from a female donor with multiple sclerosis, enrolled in a pregnancy study. This specimen was peripheral blood, taken before pregnancy.

In nucleotides, the CDR3 is TGCAGCGTTGAAGACGGGACAGCCTACAATGAGCAGTTCTTC. It is translated as CSVEDGTAYNEQFF. The genes are TRBV29-1 and TRBJ2-1; 7 bases are shared with TRBD1. CDR3 length equals 14 residues. J gave up 2 bases and V 0 bases, and 1 base lay outside the gene matches. The V gene's germline CDR1 is SQVTM and CDR2 ANQGSEA.